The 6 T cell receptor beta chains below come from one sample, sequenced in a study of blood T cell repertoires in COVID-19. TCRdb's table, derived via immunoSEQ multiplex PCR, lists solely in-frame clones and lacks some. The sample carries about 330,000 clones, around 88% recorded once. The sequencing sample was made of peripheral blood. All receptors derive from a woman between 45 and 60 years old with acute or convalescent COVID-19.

This chain's CDR3 is CALAGFSTDTQYF. In DNA form, the CDR3 reads TGTGCCTTAGCGGGCTTTAGCACAGATACGCAGTATTTT. The chain joins TRBV30 to TRBJ2-3, with TRBD2 matching 7 bases. V dropped 7 bases and J dropped 0; count of bases not matched to a gene: 4. This CDR3 contains 13 residues. The germline CDR1 and CDR2 sequences are GTSNPN and SVGIG (reference sequence).

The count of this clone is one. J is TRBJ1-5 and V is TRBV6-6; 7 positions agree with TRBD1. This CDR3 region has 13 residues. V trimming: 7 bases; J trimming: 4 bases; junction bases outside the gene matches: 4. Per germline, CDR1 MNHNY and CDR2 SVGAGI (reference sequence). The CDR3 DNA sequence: TGTGCCAGCACAGGGGGATTGAATCAGCCCCAGCATTTT. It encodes CASTGGLNQPQHF.

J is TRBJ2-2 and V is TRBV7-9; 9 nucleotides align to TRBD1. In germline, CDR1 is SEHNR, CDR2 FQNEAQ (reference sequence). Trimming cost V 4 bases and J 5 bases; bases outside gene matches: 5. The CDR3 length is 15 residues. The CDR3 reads CASSYWDRETGELFF. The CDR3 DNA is TGTGCCAGCAGCTATTGGGACAGGGAAACCGGGGAGCTGTTTTTT.

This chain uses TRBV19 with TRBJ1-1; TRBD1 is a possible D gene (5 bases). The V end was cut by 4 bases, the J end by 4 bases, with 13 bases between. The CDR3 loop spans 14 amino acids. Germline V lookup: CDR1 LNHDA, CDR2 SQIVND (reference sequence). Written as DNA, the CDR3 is TGTGCCAGTAGTAGGGGCTCAGTCGGCACTGAAGCTTTCTTT. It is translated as CASSRGSVGTEAFF.

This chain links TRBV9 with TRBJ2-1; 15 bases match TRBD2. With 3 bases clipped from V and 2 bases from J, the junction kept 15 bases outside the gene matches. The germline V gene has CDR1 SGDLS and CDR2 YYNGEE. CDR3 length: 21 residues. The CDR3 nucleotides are TGTGCCAGCAGCGGAACAGGAGGGGGACTAGCGGGAGGAATACCCTACAATGAGCAGTTCTTC. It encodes CASSGTGGGLAGGIPYNEQFF.

For the CDR3, the DNA is TGTGCCCCTCGCCGAGGGGGGGACGAGACCCAGTACTTC. Its translation: CAPRRGGDETQYF. V and J are TRBV19 and TRBJ2-5; a possible D gene is TRBD2 (7 bases). Trimming pared 11 bases from V and 5 bases from J, leaving 18 bases between. CDR1 is LNHDA, CDR2 SQIVND, per germline (reference sequence). This CDR3 spans 13 amino acids.